Following are 21 T cell receptor beta chains from one sample sequenced in a study of T cell changes during pregnancy in multiple sclerosis. The assay was immunoSEQ multiplex PCR, and TCRdb's table has in-frame clones only and misses some. The sample lists around 33,000 clones, approximately 90% occurring once. The source was CD4+ T cells from peripheral blood mononuclear cells, collected after pregnancy. All receptors come from a female donor with multiple sclerosis, enrolled in a pregnancy study.

This clone was seen more than once but under ten times. The J gene is TRBJ1-2, the V gene TRBV29-1; 8 bases are a match to TRBD1. V lost 4 bases to trimming and J lost 8 bases; unmatched junction nucleotides: 6. The CDR3 covers 12 residues. Germline CDR1 and CDR2: SQVTM and ANQGSEA. The CDR3 region has the DNA TGCAGCGTTGTGAGACAGGGGATAGGCTACACCTTC. Encoded protein: CSVVRQGIGYTF. Supplemented by reference TRBV29-1 and TRBJ1-2, the full variable domain reads SAVISQKPSRDICQRGTSLTIQCQVDSQVTMMFWYRQQPGQSLTLIATANQGSEATYESGFVIDKFPISRPNLTFSTLTVSNMSPEDSSIYLCSVVRQGIGYTFGSGTRLTVV.

J is TRBJ2-5 and V is TRBV5-4, with D uncertain. In germline, CDR1 is SGHNT, CDR2 YYREEE (reference sequence). Trimming left V 4 bases short and J 5 bases short, with 9 bases between. This CDR3 contains 12 residues. The CDR3 DNA follows: TGTGCCAGCAGCCCTGAGCCCGAGACCCAGTACTTC. It is translated as CASSPEPETQYF.

V usage is TRBV19 and J usage is TRBJ2-4, with a possible D match to TRBD1 (6 bases). Germline V CDR1 and CDR2: LNHDA, SQIVND (reference sequence). V was shortened by 4 bases and J by 0 bases, with 19 bases between the two germline ends. The CDR3 loop spans 18 amino acids. The CDR3, as DNA: TGTGCCAGTAGTAGCGCAGGGGCGAATTTCATAGCCAAAAACATTCAGTACTTC. It codes for CASSSAGANFIAKNIQYF.

The CDR3 reads CASSVAYRGRYNEQFF. The DNA for the CDR3 is TGTGCCAGCAGCGTAGCGTACAGGGGGCGATACAATGAGCAGTTCTTC. The gene calls are TRBV9 and TRBJ2-1, with 9 bases identical to TRBD1. The germline gives CDR1 SGDLS, CDR2 YYNGEE. Trimming at V came to 0 bases and at J to 4 bases, leaving 5 bases not matched to a gene. CDR3 length: 16 amino acids.

The J gene is TRBJ2-7, the V gene TRBV6-5, with 9 nucleotides matching TRBD1. Unmatched junction bases numbered 6, after V lost 0 bases and J lost 6 bases. The CDR3 is made up of 15 amino acids. Germline V gives CDR1 MNHEY, CDR2 SVGAGI. CDR3 region: CASSYSPGQGGEQYF. CDR3 bases: TGTGCCAGCAGTTACTCCCCGGGACAGGGTGGCGAGCAGTACTTC.

This chain joins TRBV19 and TRBJ1-4; D unresolved. CDR3 length equals 14 residues. Germline V gene data show CDR1 as LNHDA and CDR2 as SQIVND (reference sequence). V lost 10 bases and J 5 bases, leaving 17 bases between the germline ends. CDR3 loop: CATSVRRENEKLFF. The CDR3 nucleotides are TGTGCCACCTCGGTCCGGCGGGAAAATGAAAAACTGTTTTTT.

This clone was counted between two and nine times. The V gene is TRBV5-1, the J gene TRBJ1-3; D remains ambiguous. V was trimmed by 0 bases and J by 0 bases, leaving 7 bases between them. Germline CDR1 reads SGHRS; CDR2 reads YFSETQ. This CDR3 contains 15 residues. The CDR3 DNA follows: TGCGCCAGCAGCTTGGGTGCGAGCTCTGGAAACACCATATATTTT. This translates into CASSLGASSGNTIYF.

V usage is TRBV28 and J usage is TRBJ2-5; 9 bases match TRBD1. The length of the CDR3 is 13 residues. After removal of 6 bases from V and 4 bases from J, the junction contained 3 bases not matched to a gene. The V gene's germline CDR1 is MDHEN and CDR2 SYDVKM. This CDR3 reads CASRLTGGETQYF. CDR3 bases: TGTGCCAGCAGATTGACAGGGGGAGAGACCCAGTACTTC.

This chain uses TRBV2 with TRBJ1-2; 7 bases align to TRBD1. Germline V gene data show CDR1 as SNHLY and CDR2 as FYNNEI. With V trimmed by 4 bases and J by 2 bases, 1 base remained unmatched. The CDR3 consists of 13 residues. The CDR3 loop reads CASSAGQNYGYTF. CDR3 coding DNA: TGTGCCAGCAGTGCGGGACAGAACTATGGCTACACCTTC.

The rearrangement joins TRBV11-2 to TRBJ1-2; 7 bases map to TRBD1. CDR3 length equals 13 residues. Germline values: CDR1 SGHAT, CDR2 FQNNGV. Unmatched junction bases numbered 4, after V lost 5 bases and J lost 4 bases. The CDR3 here is CASSPTGTYGYTF. CDR3 sequence (DNA): TGTGCCAGCAGCCCGACAGGGACCTATGGCTACACCTTC.

J is TRBJ2-2 and V is TRBV19, with 9 bases identical to TRBD1. The V segment lost 2 bases and the J segment 6 bases; nucleotides outside the gene matches: 7. This CDR3 contains 16 residues. CDR1 is LNHDA and CDR2 is SQIVND in the germline V gene (reference sequence). CDR3 sequence reads: CASSIPTQGAAGELFF. In nucleotides, the CDR3 is TGTGCCAGTAGTATACCCACACAGGGGGCCGCCGGGGAGCTGTTTTTT.

The V and J genes are TRBV7-9 and TRBJ2-7; TRBD2 agrees at 12 bases. The ends lost 5 bases at V and 5 bases at J; junction bases unmatched: 4. Germline-derived CDR1 and CDR2 are SEHNR and FQNEAQ (reference sequence). CDR3 length equals 14 residues. In nucleotides, the CDR3 is TGTGCCAGCAGCACCACTAGCGGGAGGAACGAGCAGTACTTC. Protein product: CASSTTSGRNEQYF.

This sequence joins TRBV7-3 and TRBJ2-1; tentatively, D is TRBD1 (6 bases). CDR3 length: 14 amino acids. Germline lookup yields CDR1 SGHTA and CDR2 FQGTGA. The V end lost 5 bases, the J end lost 6 bases, and 14 bases lay between the germline ends. Written as DNA, the CDR3 is TGTGCCAGCAGCATAGGCAGGGGAAGCAATGAGCAGTTCTTC. This sequence encodes CASSIGRGSNEQFF.

J is TRBJ2-7 and V is TRBV2; D gene unclear. V lost 6 bases and J 6 bases, leaving 9 bases between the germline ends. The CDR3 has 11 amino acids. In germline, CDR1 is SNHLY, CDR2 FYNNEI. The CDR3 loop reads CASSLRLEQYF. CDR3 coding DNA: TGTGCCAGCAGCCTGCGCCTCGAGCAGTACTTC.

This chain joins TRBV6-6 and TRBJ2-6; D is uncertain. The germline CDR1 and CDR2 sequences are MNHNY and SVGAGI (reference sequence). The CDR3 extends over 15 amino acids. Trimming removed 4 bases at V and 2 bases at J, with 9 bases between. In DNA form, the CDR3 reads TGTGCCAGCAGTTCCCAACTCACTGGGGCCAACGTCCTGACTTTC. Its translation is CASSSQLTGANVLTF.

The chain joins TRBV28 to TRBJ2-7; TRBD2 matches at 10 bases. The J segment lost 0 bases and the V segment lost 8 bases, leaving 13 bases of the junction unmatched. CDR3 size: 17 residues. Germline CDR1 reads MDHEN; CDR2 reads SYDVKM. The CDR3 loop reads CASYWRGLAGDSYEQYF. In DNA, the CDR3 is TGTGCCAGCTATTGGAGGGGCCTAGCGGGAGACTCCTACGAGCAGTACTTC.

The CDR3 loop is CASSKNPTTGGGSPLHF. The DNA of the CDR3 is TGTGCCAGTAGTAAAAACCCAACAACAGGGGGGGGATCACCCCTCCACTTT. The V gene is TRBV19, the J gene TRBJ1-6; 8 nucleotides line up with TRBD1. CDR1 and CDR2 (germline): LNHDA, SQIVND (reference sequence). The CDR3 covers 17 residues. With V trimmed by 4 bases and J by 10 bases, 15 bases remained unmatched.

J is TRBJ2-1 and V is TRBV6-1; 9 bases line up with TRBD1. CDR1 and CDR2 from the germline V gene are MNHNS and SASEGT. This CDR3 has 13 residues. Trimming cost V 8 bases and J 9 bases; bases outside gene matches: 8. In nucleotides, the CDR3 is TGTGCCAGCCTCCGGACAGGGGTCGTTGAGCAGTTCTTC. Its protein product is CASLRTGVVEQFF.

This clone has only one observation. J is TRBJ2-1 and V is TRBV29-1; TRBD2 might be the D (7 bases). V lost 7 bases and J lost 10, with 14 bases in between. The CDR3 is 11 residues long. Germline CDR1 reads SQVTM; CDR2 reads ANQGSEA. This CDR3 reads CSAYGGLEQFF. DNA for the CDR3: TGCAGCGCTTACGGGGGGCTAGAGCAGTTCTTC.

The chain links TRBV29-1 to TRBJ2-7; D is possibly TRBD1 (5 bases). Germline-derived CDR1 and CDR2 are SQVTM and ANQGSEA. The V end lost 3 bases, the J end lost 4 bases, and 13 bases lay between the germline ends. The CDR3 is 13 residues long. This chain's CDR3 is CSVEKAGWYEQYF. The CDR3 coding sequence is TGCAGCGTTGAGAAAGCAGGGTGGTACGAGCAGTACTTC.

The J gene is TRBJ1-1, the V gene TRBV7-3; D perhaps matches TRBD1 (5 bases). Germline V gives CDR1 SGHTA, CDR2 FQGTGA. The length of the CDR3 is 13 residues. V was pared by 3 bases and J by 5 bases, with 10 bases between. The CDR3: CASSFFGGTEAFF. CDR3 DNA: TGTGCCAGCAGCTTTTTCGGGGGGACTGAAGCTTTCTTT. The whole variable domain, remainder taken from reference TRBV7-3 and TRBJ1-1, is GAGVSQTPSNKVTEKGKYVELRCDPISGHTALYWYRQSLGQGPEFLIYFQGTGAADDSGLPNDRFFAVRPEGSVSTLKIQRTERGDSAVYLCASSFFGGTEAFFGQGTRLTVV.